The 27 T cell receptor beta chains presented below share a single source sample, sequenced in a study of multiple sclerosis patients with progressive multifocal leukoencephalopathy (dated by TCRdb to about 2019). The time point label of this sample denotes: more than five months of natalizumab therapy. The treatment or condition label of this sample denotes: on natalizumab therapy at sampling. The protocol used for the library was the immunoSEQ multiplex PCR assay. TCRdb mirrors the immuneACCESS table, restricted to in-frame sequences. Some clones are absent from its copies; in checked studies, under half trace to an unresolved V gene, and the reason for the others is unknown. The sample data list about 30,000 clones, and roughly 90% of these were observed just once. Clones ranked in the top ten supply approximately 1.5% of the sample. This sample comprised PBMCs, obtained from a patient treated with natalizumab. These receptor sequences come from a human donor with multiple sclerosis.

The chain is built from TRBV11-2 and TRBJ1-2; D unclear. Between the trimmed V and J ends, which lost 3 bases and 2 bases, there was a span of 10 bases. Germline V gene lookup returns CDR1 SGHAT and CDR2 FQNNGV. The CDR3 extends over 14 amino acids. CDR3: CASSFRRENYGYTF. As DNA, the CDR3 is TGTGCCAGCAGCTTTAGGAGAGAAAACTATGGCTACACCTTC.

This rearrangement joins TRBV10-3 to TRBJ2-7, with 8 nucleotides matching TRBD2. V trimming: 3 bases; J trimming: 4 bases; junction bases outside the gene matches: 2. This CDR3 region has 13 residues. CDR1 is ENHRY and CDR2 is SYGVKD in the germline V gene. As DNA, the CDR3 is TGTGCCATCAGTGAAGCGGGAGCTTACGAGCAGTACTTC. The encoded protein is CAISEAGAYEQYF.

For this clone: The germline gene is not matched at one end of the junction; a read error may be the cause. This chain joins TRBV28 and TRBJ1-1; D ambiguous. CDR3 length: 14 amino acids. The germline V gene has CDR1 MDHEN and CDR2 SYDVKM. The CDR3 region is CASSPPETSRGLGF. The CDR3, as DNA: TGTGCCAGCAGTCCCCCCGAGACATCCAGAGGGTTGGGCTTT. Combining the CDR3 with reference TRBV28 and TRBJ1-1 gives the whole variable domain DVKVTQSSRYLVKRTGEKVFLECVQDMDHENMFWYRQDPGLGLRLIYFSYDVKMKEKGDIPEGYSVSREKKERFSLILESASTNQTSMYLCASSPPETSRGLGFGQGTRLTVV.

This chain connects TRBV28 to TRBJ1-1; no firm D call. Trimming shortened V by 4 bases and J by 9 bases, and 18 bases separated the two germline ends. The CDR3 covers 14 residues. CDR1 MDHEN and CDR2 SYDVKM come from the germline V gene. The chain's CDR3 is CASSSLPLGGKAFF. The CDR3 region has the DNA TGTGCCAGCAGTTCCCTCCCCTTAGGTGGTAAAGCTTTCTTT. Drawing the rest from reference TRBV28 and TRBJ1-1, the complete variable domain is DVKVTQSSRYLVKRTGEKVFLECVQDMDHENMFWYRQDPGLGLRLIYFSYDVKMKEKGDIPEGYSVSREKKERFSLILESASTNQTSMYLCASSSLPLGGKAFFGQGTRLTVV.

The count of this clone is one. The chain employs TRBV4-3 and TRBJ2-1, with 7 bases that match TRBD2. V gave up 2 bases and J gave up 7 bases; unmatched junction bases: 11. CDR1 is LGHNA and CDR2 is YSLEER in the germline V gene. The CDR3 is 16 amino acids. The CDR3 here is CASSQNPAGVWNEQFF. The CDR3 coding sequence is TGCGCCAGCAGCCAAAATCCCGCGGGAGTTTGGAATGAGCAGTTCTTC.

This chain joins TRBV6-5 and TRBJ2-2; TRBD2 matches 9 bases. The CDR3 covers 14 residues. V shed 6 bases, J shed 5 bases, and the junction held 4 bases outside the gene matches. CDR1 is MNHEY and CDR2 is SVGAGI in the germline V gene. CDR3: CASRLAGLTGELFF. DNA of the CDR3: TGTGCCAGCAGGCTAGCGGGGCTTACCGGGGAGCTGTTTTTT.

The genes are TRBV7-9 and TRBJ2-3; 8 nucleotides agree with TRBD1. J gave up 1 base and V 2 bases, and 5 bases lay outside the gene matches. Germline assignment: CDR1 SEHNR and CDR2 FQNEAQ (reference sequence). This CDR3 is 16 amino acids long. This CDR3 reads CASSLFRGQGTDTQYF. The CDR3 DNA follows: TGTGCCAGCAGCTTATTCAGGGGGCAAGGCACAGATACGCAGTATTTT.

For the CDR3, the DNA is TGTGCCAGCAGTGTGGCCGGCTCCTACGAGCAGTACTTC. It encodes CASSVAGSYEQYF. This rearrangement joins TRBV6-1 to TRBJ2-7, with D uncertain. Germline CDR1 MNHNS, CDR2 SASEGT. The CDR3 spans 13 residues. Trimming pared 4 bases from V and 0 bases from J, leaving 7 bases between.

The chain is built from TRBV7-9 and TRBJ1-6; tentative D call: TRBD1 (6 bases). The CDR3 has 15 amino acids. Per germline, CDR1 SEHNR and CDR2 FQNEAQ (reference sequence). V lost 8 bases and J 7 bases, leaving 18 bases between the germline ends. The CDR3 loop is CASVEPGHLNSPLHF. The CDR3, as DNA: TGTGCCAGCGTAGAACCGGGACATCTGAATTCACCCCTCCACTTT.

This chain connects TRBV6-5 to TRBJ1-1; 8 bases are a match to TRBD1. V dropped 4 bases and J dropped 5; count of bases not matched to a gene: 9. Per germline, CDR1 MNHEY and CDR2 SVGAGI. This CDR3 is 15 amino acids long. The CDR3 spells CASSWDETGGTEAFF. CDR3 in DNA: TGTGCCAGCAGTTGGGACGAAACAGGGGGGACTGAAGCTTTCTTT.

V is TRBV25-1 and J is TRBJ2-6; TRBD1 is a possible D gene (6 bases). This CDR3 has 13 residues. The germline V and J ends were trimmed by 8 bases and 4 bases, with 9 bases remaining between them. Germline values: CDR1 MGHDK, CDR2 SYGVNS. The CDR3 DNA reads TGTGCCAGCCGGACAGCCGGGGCCAACGTCCTGACTTTC. Its translation: CASRTAGANVLTF.

This chain uses TRBV19 with TRBJ2-7, with D perhaps matching TRBD2 (7 bases). Trimming cost V 5 bases and J 4 bases, with 15 bases left between them. Germline V gene data show CDR1 as LNHDA and CDR2 as SQIVND (reference sequence). The CDR3 contains 14 residues. The CDR3 here is CASSEGGPPYEQYF. CDR3 coding DNA: TGTGCCAGTAGTGAGGGGGGGCCCCCATACGAGCAGTACTTC. The variable domain in full, with the rest retrieved from reference TRBV19 and TRBJ2-7, is DGGITQSPKYLFRKEGQNVTLSCEQNLNHDAMYWYRQDPGQGLRLIYYSQIVNDFQKGDIAEGYSVSREKKESFPLTVTSAQKNPTAFYLCASSEGGPPYEQYFGPGTRLTVT.

This chain's CDR3 is CASSIVGAGGYEQYF. CDR3 DNA: TGTGCCAGTAGTATAGTGGGGGCCGGAGGTTACGAGCAGTACTTC. The rearrangement uses TRBV19 and TRBJ2-5; possible D gene TRBD1, 6 bases. The J call may not be correct, given that the DNA end is closer to TRBJ2-7. Germline V lookup: CDR1 LNHDA, CDR2 SQIVND (reference sequence). The length of the CDR3 is 15 residues.

As DNA, the CDR3 is TGTGCCAGCAGGCTGGGACAGGTCGGCTACACCTTC. This codes for CASRLGQVGYTF. This sequence joins TRBV6-1 and TRBJ1-2, with 8 bases lining up with TRBD1. Germline V lookup: CDR1 MNHNS, CDR2 SASEGT. The CDR3 contains 12 residues. V shed 6 bases and J 8 bases; nucleotides not matched to a gene: 5.

The V call is TRBV2, the J call TRBJ1-2, with D possibly TRBD1 on 6 matching bases. Trimming stripped 6 bases from V and 3 bases from J, with 17 bases between. CDR3 length: 15 amino acids. Germline assignment: CDR1 SNHLY and CDR2 FYNNEI. CDR3 protein: CASSPIGGEDYGYTF. The DNA of the CDR3 is TGTGCCAGCAGCCCTATAGGGGGGGAAGACTATGGCTACACCTTC.

The chain links TRBV7-9 to TRBJ1-3; TRBD1 is a possible D gene (6 bases). Germline values: CDR1 SEHNR, CDR2 FQNEAQ (reference sequence). Trimming removed 4 bases from V and 0 bases from J, with 7 bases in between. CDR3 length: 14 residues. The CDR3 reads CASSYRASGNTIYF. The CDR3 nucleotides read TGTGCCAGCAGCTACAGGGCCTCTGGAAACACCATATATTTT.

The rearrangement uses TRBV7-2 and TRBJ2-3; no reliable D call. The CDR3 consists of 13 residues. Deletions cut 5 bases from V and 4 bases from J, with 10 bases between. Per germline, CDR1 SGHTA and CDR2 FQGNSA. CDR3 DNA sequence: TGTGCCAGCAGCCTGAGAAGCCCAGATACGCAGTATTTT. Translating gives CASSLRSPDTQYF.

The chain couples TRBV30 to TRBJ1-3; no clear D gene. The V and J ends lost 3 bases and 3 bases respectively, with 3 bases between them. This CDR3 region has 11 residues. Germline values: CDR1 GTSNPN, CDR2 SVGIG (reference sequence). This chain's CDR3 is CAWRVGNTIYF. The DNA of the CDR3 is TGTGCCTGGAGGGTTGGAAACACCATATATTTT.

The chain uses TRBV10-3 and TRBJ2-7, with 12 bases fitting TRBD1. Trimming removed 6 bases from V and 5 bases from J; junction bases left unmatched: 8. Germline V gene lookup returns CDR1 ENHRY and CDR2 SYGVKD. The CDR3 is made up of 15 amino acids. Written as DNA, the CDR3 is TGTGCCATCAGGACCCCCCGGGACAGGGGGCACGAGCAGTACTTC. It is translated as CAIRTPRDRGHEQYF.

The chain uses TRBV10-1 and TRBJ2-2; TRBD2 aligns across 8 bases. Germline V gene sequence: CDR1 WNHNN, CDR2 SYGVQD (reference sequence). This CDR3 comprises 14 residues. V shed 0 bases and J 9 bases; nucleotides not matched to a gene: 3. The CDR3 region has the DNA TGCGCCAGCAGTGAGTCAGGCGGGAGGAGGGAGCTGTTTTTT. Translated: CASSESGGRRELFF.

The chain uses TRBV5-4 and TRBJ2-7, with unresolved D. Germline-derived CDR1 and CDR2 are SGHNT and YYREEE (reference sequence). The CDR3 has 15 amino acids. Trimming shortened V by 4 bases and J by 1 base, and 15 bases separated the two germline ends. For the CDR3, the DNA is TGTGCCAGCAGCCTGGGAAACCCCCTATCCTACGAGCAGTACTTC. Protein: CASSLGNPLSYEQYF.

The chain joins TRBV15 to TRBJ2-1, with 12 bases matching TRBD2. The CDR3 spans 17 residues. J lost 0 bases, V lost 5 bases, and 5 bases had no gene match. CDR1 and CDR2 (germline): LNHNV, YYDKDF (reference sequence). CDR3 nucleotide sequence: TGTGCCACCAGCCGGACTAGCGGGACGGCCTCCTACAATGAGCAGTTCTTC. Amino acid sequence: CATSRTSGTASYNEQFF.

J is TRBJ2-5 and V is TRBV4-1, with TRBD2 matching 8 bases. The closer fit of TRBJ2-7 to the DNA end suggests the J call may be wrong. The CDR3 spans 14 residues. Germline V gene lookup returns CDR1 MGHRA and CDR2 YSYEKL. CDR3 loop: CASSHVAGTYEQYF. In DNA, the CDR3 is TGCGCCAGCAGCCACGTAGCGGGGACCTACGAGCAGTACTTC.

This chain connects TRBV29-1 to TRBJ1-2; no reliable D call. Germline loops: CDR1 SQVTM, CDR2 ANQGSEA. This CDR3 comprises 13 residues. V was pared by 1 base and J by 4 bases, with 10 bases between. CDR3 bases: TGCAGCGTTGAAGGGGGAATCGGCTATGGCTACACCTTC. Translation gives CSVEGGIGYGYTF.

V is TRBV19 and J is TRBJ1-2; D might be TRBD1 (6 bases). This CDR3 has 15 residues. Germline CDR1 and CDR2: LNHDA and SQIVND (reference sequence). With 3 bases removed from V and 2 bases from J, the gap between germline ends came to 13 bases. This CDR3 reads CASSINPGANYGYTF. CDR3 in DNA: TGTGCCAGTAGTATTAACCCAGGGGCCAACTATGGCTACACCTTC.

J is TRBJ1-5 and V is TRBV10-3, with D possibly being TRBD1 (5 bases). This CDR3 spans 18 amino acids. V was cut by 0 bases and J by 1 base, with 16 bases left in between. Germline CDR1 and CDR2: ENHRY and SYGVKD. This CDR3 is CAISESRQGKGSNQPQHF. The CDR3 DNA reads TGTGCCATCAGTGAGTCTCGTCAGGGAAAAGGCAGCAATCAGCCCCAGCATTTT.

This chain links TRBV18 with TRBJ1-1, with D unclear. Germline V gene sequence: CDR1 KGHSH, CDR2 LQKENI. The CDR3 runs 12 residues. Trimming removed 4 bases from V and 1 base from J, with 4 bases in between. CDR3 region: CASSLKNTEAFF. The CDR3 coding sequence is TGTGCCAGCTCACTCAAGAACACTGAAGCTTTCTTT.